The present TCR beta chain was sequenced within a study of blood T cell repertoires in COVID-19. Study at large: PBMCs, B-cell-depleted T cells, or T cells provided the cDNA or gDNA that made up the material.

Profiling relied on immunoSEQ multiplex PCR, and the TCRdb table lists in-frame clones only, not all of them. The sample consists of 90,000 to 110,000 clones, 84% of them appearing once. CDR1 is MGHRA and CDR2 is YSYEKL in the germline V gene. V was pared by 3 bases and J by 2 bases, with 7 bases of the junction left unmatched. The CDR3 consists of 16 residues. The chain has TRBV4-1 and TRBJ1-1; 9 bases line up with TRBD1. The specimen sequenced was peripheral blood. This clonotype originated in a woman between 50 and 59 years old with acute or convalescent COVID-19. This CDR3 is CASSHKPGQGNTEAFF. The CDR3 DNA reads TGCGCCAGCAGCCATAAACCGGGACAGGGAAACACTGAAGCTTTCTTT.